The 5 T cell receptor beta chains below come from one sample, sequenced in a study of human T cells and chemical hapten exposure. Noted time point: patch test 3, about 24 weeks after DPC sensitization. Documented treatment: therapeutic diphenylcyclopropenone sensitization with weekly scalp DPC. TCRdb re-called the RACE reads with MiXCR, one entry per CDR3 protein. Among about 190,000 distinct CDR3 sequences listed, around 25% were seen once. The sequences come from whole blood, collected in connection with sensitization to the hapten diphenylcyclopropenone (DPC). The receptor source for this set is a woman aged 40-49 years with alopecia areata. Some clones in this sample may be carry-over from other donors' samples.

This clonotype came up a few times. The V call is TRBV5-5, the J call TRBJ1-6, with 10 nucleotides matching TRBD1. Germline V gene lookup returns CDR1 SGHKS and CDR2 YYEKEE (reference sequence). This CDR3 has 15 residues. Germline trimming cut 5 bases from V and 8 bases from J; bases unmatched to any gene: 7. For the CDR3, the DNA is TGTGCCAGCAGATCCGGGACAGGGGACTATTCACCCCTCCACTTT. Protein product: CASRSGTGDYSPLHF. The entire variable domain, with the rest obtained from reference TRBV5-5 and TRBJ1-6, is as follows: DAGVTQSPTHLIKTRGQQVTLRCSPISGHKSVSWYQQVLGQGPQFIFQYYEKEERGRGNFPDRFSARQFPNYSSELNVNALLLGDSALYLCASRSGTGDYSPLHFGNGTRLTVT.

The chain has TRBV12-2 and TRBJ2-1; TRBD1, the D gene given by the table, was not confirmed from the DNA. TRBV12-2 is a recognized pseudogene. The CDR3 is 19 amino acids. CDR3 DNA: TGTGCAAGTCGCTTAGAAGGGACAGAAAATTGGTTATCCTACAATGAGCAGTTCTTC. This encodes CASRLEGTENWLSYNEQFF.

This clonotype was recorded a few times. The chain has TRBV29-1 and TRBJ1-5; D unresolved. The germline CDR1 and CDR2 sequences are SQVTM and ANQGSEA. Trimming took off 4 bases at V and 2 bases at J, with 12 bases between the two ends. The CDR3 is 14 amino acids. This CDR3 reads CSVVLGKGNQPQHF. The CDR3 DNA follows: TGCAGCGTTGTTCTGGGGAAAGGCAATCAGCCCCAGCATTTT.

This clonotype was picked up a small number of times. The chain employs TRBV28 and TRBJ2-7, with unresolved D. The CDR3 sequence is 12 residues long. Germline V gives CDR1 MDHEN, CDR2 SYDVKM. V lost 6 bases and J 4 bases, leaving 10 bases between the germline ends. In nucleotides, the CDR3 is TGTGCCAGCAGCCTCACCGATTACGAGCAGTACTTC. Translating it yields CASSLTDYEQYF.

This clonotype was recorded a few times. The CDR3 DNA follows: TGTGCCAGCAGCATACTAGCGGGAGACGACTACGAGCAGTACTTC. It specifies CASSILAGDDYEQYF. The J gene is TRBJ2-7, the V gene TRBV6-5; 11 bases align to TRBD2. Per germline, CDR1 MNHEY and CDR2 SVGAGI. Trimming cost V 6 bases and J 3 bases; bases outside gene matches: 7. CDR3 length equals 15 residues.